The 9 T cell receptor beta chains in this list originate from one sample, sequenced in a study of T-cell reconstitution after alpha-beta-depleted transplantation in children. The library targeted TCRbeta and was prepared with unique molecular identifiers. From the PCR reads, TCRdb called clonotypes with MiXCR, one entry per CDR3 protein. Among about 98,000 distinct CDR3 sequences listed, about 7.5% were seen once. The sample was PBMCs, taken before TCRalphabeta/CD19-depleted stem cell transplant. These receptors originate from a boy younger than 10 with acute lymphoblastic leukemia, due to receive a stem cell transplant.

This clonotype was seen many times. The V gene is TRBV3-1, the J gene TRBJ2-7, with 13 bases that match TRBD2. The CDR3 runs to 15 residues. With 4 bases clipped from V and 7 bases from J, the junction kept 7 bases outside the gene matches. CDR1 is LGHDT and CDR2 is YNNKEL in the germline V gene (reference sequence). CDR3 coding DNA: TGTGCCAGCAGCCTTGGACTAGCGGGAGCGGGGGAGCAGTACTTC. Translation: CASSLGLAGAGEQYF.

This chain links TRBV20-1 with TRBJ2-2; no definite D call. Trimming cost V 6 bases and J 0 bases, with 17 bases left between them. The germline V gene encodes CDR1 DFQATT and CDR2 SNEGSKA (reference sequence). This CDR3 has 16 residues. The CDR3 nucleotides are TGCAGTGCCCATGACGCGGCACCTTCGAACACCGGGGAGCTGTTTTTT. Encoded protein: CSAHDAAPSNTGELFF.

This chain joins TRBV5-4 and TRBJ2-2; D ambiguous. Per germline, CDR1 SGHNT and CDR2 YYREEE (reference sequence). Between the trimmed V and J ends, which lost 4 bases and 2 bases, there was a span of 9 bases. This CDR3 has 14 amino acids. The CDR3 loop is CASSGPANTGELFF. CDR3 coding DNA: TGTGCCAGCAGCGGACCAGCAAACACCGGGGAGCTGTTTTTT.

This clonotype was counted only a few times. The chain uses TRBV4-1 and TRBJ2-7; 9 positions match TRBD1. This CDR3 is 16 amino acids long. Germline-derived CDR1 and CDR2 are MGHRA and YSYEKL. V dropped 3 bases and J dropped 4; count of bases not matched to a gene: 10. The CDR3 sequence is CASSQGTGTGFYEQYF. The CDR3 nucleotides are TGCGCCAGCAGCCAGGGTACCGGGACAGGGTTTTACGAGCAGTACTTC.

This clonotype was seen many times. CDR3 DNA sequence: TGTGCCAGCATGAGGGGACGGCGCGCAACTAATGAAAAACTGTTTTTT. Amino acids: CASMRGRRATNEKLFF. This sequence joins TRBV7-9 and TRBJ1-4; tentatively, D is TRBD1 (5 bases). Germline assignment: CDR1 SEHNR and CDR2 FQNEAQ (reference sequence). V was trimmed by 7 bases and J by 0 bases, leaving 15 bases between them. The CDR3 runs to 16 residues.

This clonotype has a handful of counts. The J gene is TRBJ1-1, the V gene TRBV20-1; D possibly corresponds to TRBD1 (6 bases). The V end lost 6 bases, the J end lost 4 bases, and 18 bases lay between the germline ends. The germline V gene has CDR1 DFQATT and CDR2 SNEGSKA (reference sequence). The CDR3 totals 14 residues. CDR3 protein: CSAGLPQGITEAFF. For the CDR3, the DNA is TGCAGTGCGGGGCTCCCACAGGGTATCACTGAAGCTTTCTTT.

There are many counts of this clonotype. This chain uses TRBV5-8 with TRBJ1-1; D uncertain. CDR3 length equals 15 residues. V lost 0 bases, J lost 0 bases, and 9 bases lay in between. CDR1 is SGHTS and CDR2 is YDEGEE in the germline V gene. The DNA of the CDR3 is TGTGCCAGCAGCTTGGGGGCTGGGATGAACACTGAAGCTTTCTTT. This encodes CASSLGAGMNTEAFF.

This clonotype showed up many times. The genes are TRBV12-3 or TRBV12-4 and TRBJ2-6; D remains unclear. Trimming removed 3 bases from V and 0 bases from J, with 3 bases in between. This CDR3 is 14 amino acids long. The CDR3 sequence: CASSFTSGANVLTF. The CDR3 region has the DNA TGTGCCAGCAGTTTCACCTCTGGGGCCAACGTCCTGACTTTC.

At least ten counts were recorded for this clonotype. This chain connects TRBV7-9 to TRBJ1-1; no clear D. Germline V gene sequence: CDR1 SEHNR, CDR2 FQNEAQ (reference sequence). Between the trimmed V and J ends, which lost 0 bases and 2 bases, there was a span of 10 bases. CDR3 length: 15 residues. CDR3 loop: CASSLAGRLNTEAFF. CDR3 sequence (DNA): TGTGCCAGCAGCTTAGCCGGCCGGTTAAACACTGAAGCTTTCTTT.